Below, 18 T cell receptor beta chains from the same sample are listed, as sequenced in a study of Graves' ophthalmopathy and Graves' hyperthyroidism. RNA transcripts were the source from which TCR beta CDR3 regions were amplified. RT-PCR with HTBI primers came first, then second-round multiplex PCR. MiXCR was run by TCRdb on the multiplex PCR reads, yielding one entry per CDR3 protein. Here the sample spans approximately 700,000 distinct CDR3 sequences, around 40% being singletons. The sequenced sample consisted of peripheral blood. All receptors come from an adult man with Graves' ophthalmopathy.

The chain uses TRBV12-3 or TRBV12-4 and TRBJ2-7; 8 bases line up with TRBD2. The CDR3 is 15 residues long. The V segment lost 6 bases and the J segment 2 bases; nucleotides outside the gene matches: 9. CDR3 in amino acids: CASSAGLDYTYEQYF. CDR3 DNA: TGTGCCAGCAGCGCGGGACTAGACTATACCTACGAGCAGTACTTC.

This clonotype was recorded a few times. CDR3 bases: TGCAGCGTTGGTTTATCAGGGTCGAACACTGAAGCTTTCTTT. Translated, it gives CSVGLSGSNTEAFF. The genes are TRBV29-1 and TRBJ1-1; a weak D match, TRBD1 (5 bases). Germline CDR1 SQVTM, CDR2 ANQGSEA. V lost 4 bases and J 1 base, leaving 13 bases between the germline ends. The CDR3 runs to 14 residues.

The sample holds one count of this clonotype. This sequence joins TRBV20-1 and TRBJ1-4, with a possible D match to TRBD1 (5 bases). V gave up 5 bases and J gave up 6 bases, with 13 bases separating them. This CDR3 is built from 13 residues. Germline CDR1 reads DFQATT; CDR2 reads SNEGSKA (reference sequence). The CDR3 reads CSALGGGHEKLFF. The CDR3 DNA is TGCAGTGCTCTCGGGGGGGGACATGAAAAACTGTTTTTT.

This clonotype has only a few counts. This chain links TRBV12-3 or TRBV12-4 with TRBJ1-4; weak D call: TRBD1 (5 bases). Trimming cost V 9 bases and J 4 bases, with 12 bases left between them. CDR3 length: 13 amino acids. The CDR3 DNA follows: TGTGCCAGAGTCACAAGGGGTAATGAAAAACTGTTTTTT. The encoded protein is CARVTRGNEKLFF.

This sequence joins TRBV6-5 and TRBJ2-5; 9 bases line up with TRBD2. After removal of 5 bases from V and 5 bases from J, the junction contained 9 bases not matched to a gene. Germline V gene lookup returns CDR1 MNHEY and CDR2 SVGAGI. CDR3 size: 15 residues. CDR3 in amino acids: CASSEWLAGKETQYF. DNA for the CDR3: TGTGCCAGCAGTGAATGGCTAGCGGGAAAGGAGACCCAGTACTTC.

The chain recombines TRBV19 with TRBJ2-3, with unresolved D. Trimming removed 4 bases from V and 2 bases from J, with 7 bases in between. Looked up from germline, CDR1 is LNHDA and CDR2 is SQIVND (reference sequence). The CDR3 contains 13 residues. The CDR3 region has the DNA TGTGCCAGTAGTACCCAGCCCACAGATACGCAGTATTTT. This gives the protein CASSTQPTDTQYF. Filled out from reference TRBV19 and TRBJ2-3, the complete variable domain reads DGGITQSPKYLFRKEGQNVTLSCEQNLNHDAMYWYRQDPGQGLRLIYYSQIVNDFQKGDIAEGYSVSREKKESFPLTVTSAQKNPTAFYLCASSTQPTDTQYFGPGTRLTVL.

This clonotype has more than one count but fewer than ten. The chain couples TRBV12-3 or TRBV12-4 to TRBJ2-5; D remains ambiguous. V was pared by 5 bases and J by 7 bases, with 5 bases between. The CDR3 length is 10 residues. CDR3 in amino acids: CASSPGTQYF. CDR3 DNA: TGTGCCAGCAGTCCCGGGACCCAGTACTTC.

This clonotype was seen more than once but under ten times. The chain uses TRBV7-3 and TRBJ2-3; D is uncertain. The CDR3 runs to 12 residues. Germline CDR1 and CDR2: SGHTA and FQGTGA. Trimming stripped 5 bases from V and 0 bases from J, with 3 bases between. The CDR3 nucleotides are TGTGCCAGCAGCATTAGCACAGATACGCAGTATTTT. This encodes CASSISTDTQYF.

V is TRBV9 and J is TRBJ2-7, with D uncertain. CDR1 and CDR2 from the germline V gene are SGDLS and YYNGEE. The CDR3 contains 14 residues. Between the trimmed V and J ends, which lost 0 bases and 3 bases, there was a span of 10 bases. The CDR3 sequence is CASSVGPGNYEQYF. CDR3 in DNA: TGTGCCAGCAGCGTAGGGCCCGGAAACTACGAGCAGTACTTC.

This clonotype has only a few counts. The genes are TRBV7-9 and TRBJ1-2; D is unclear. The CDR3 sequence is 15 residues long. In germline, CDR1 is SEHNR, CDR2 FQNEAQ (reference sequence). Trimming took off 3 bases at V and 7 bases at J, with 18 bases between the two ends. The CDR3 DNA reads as TGTGCCAGCAGCTTGATAGTAGAACAGACTCTTGGCTACACCTTC. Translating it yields CASSLIVEQTLGYTF.

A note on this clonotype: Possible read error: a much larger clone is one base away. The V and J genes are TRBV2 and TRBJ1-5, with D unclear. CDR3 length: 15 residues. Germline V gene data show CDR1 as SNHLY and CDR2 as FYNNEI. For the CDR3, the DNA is TGTGCCGGCAGTGAAAGAGGTCATAGCAATCAGCCCCAGCATTTT. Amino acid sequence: CAGSERGHSNQPQHF.

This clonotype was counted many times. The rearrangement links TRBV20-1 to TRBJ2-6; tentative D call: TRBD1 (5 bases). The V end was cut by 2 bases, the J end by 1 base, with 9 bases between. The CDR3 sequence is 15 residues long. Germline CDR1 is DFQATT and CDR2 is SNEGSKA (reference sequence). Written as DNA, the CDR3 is TGCAGTGCTAGACAACAGGCTTCTGGGGCCAACGTCCTGACTTTC. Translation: CSARQQASGANVLTF.

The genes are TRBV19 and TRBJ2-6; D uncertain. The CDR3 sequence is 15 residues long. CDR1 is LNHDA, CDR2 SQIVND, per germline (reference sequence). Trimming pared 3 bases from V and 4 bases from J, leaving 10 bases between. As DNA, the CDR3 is TGTGCCAGTAGTATGGCCGCGCGAGGGGCCAACGTCCTGACTTTC. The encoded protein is CASSMAARGANVLTF. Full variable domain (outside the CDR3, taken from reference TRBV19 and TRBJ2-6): DGGITQSPKYLFRKEGQNVTLSCEQNLNHDAMYWYRQDPGQGLRLIYYSQIVNDFQKGDIAEGYSVSREKKESFPLTVTSAQKNPTAFYLCASSMAARGANVLTFGAGSRLTVL.

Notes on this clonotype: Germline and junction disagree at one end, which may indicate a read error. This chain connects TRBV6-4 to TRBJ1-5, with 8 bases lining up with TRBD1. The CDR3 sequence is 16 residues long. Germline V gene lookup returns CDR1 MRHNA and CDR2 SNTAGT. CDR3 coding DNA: TGTGCCAGCAGTTACTCGATTACACAGGGGGTTCAGCCCCAGCATTTT. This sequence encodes CASSYSITQGVQPQHF.

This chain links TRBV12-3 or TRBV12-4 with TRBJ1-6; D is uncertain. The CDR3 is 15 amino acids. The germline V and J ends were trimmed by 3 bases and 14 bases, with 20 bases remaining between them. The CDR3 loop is CASSFRTLSAETLHF. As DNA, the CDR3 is TGTGCCAGCAGTTTCCGAACCCTCTCTGCGGAGACCCTCCACTTT.

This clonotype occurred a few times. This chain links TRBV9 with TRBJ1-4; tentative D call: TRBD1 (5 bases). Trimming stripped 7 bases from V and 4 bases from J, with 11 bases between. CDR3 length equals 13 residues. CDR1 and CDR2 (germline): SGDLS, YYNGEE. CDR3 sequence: CASQRGFNEKLFF. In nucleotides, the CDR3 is TGTGCCAGCCAAAGGGGATTTAATGAAAAACTGTTTTTT.

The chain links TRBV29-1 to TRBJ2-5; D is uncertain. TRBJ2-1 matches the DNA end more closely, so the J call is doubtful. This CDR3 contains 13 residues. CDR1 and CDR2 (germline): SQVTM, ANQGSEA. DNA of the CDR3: TGCAGCGTTGGTGGCTACCCTAGGAATGAGCAGTTCTTC. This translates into CSVGGYPRNEQFF.

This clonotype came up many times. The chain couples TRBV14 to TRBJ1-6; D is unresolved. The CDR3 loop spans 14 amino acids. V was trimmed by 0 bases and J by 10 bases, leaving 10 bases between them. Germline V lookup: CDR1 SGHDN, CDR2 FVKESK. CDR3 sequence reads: CASSQEWLGSPLHF. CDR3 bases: TGTGCCAGCAGCCAAGAATGGTTAGGGTCACCCCTCCACTTT.